This TCR beta chain comes out of a study of blood T cell repertoires in COVID-19 (dated by TCRdb to about 2020). In the study overall: Samples from collaborators originated in the United States, Italy and Spain and spanned both the acute and convalescent phases of COVID-19. The material from the prospective study consisted of cDNA or gDNA derived from T cells, B-cell-depleted T cells, or PBMCs. Deeply sampled blood TCRbeta repertoires from subjects exposed to, actively infected with, or recovered from COVID-19 were included in the dataset. The repertoires were released in a freely available public database intended as a resource for research on the immune response to SARS-CoV-2. The samples were drawn from two sources: the first 160 participants of the ongoing ImmuneRACE study, and over 1,000 subjects contributed by 6 global collaborators. Sample metadata almost always included a de-identified subject ID, COVID-19 status, age in years and sex. Where HLA class I and class II types were available, the types were taken from metadata supplied by the sample provider, not from assay-based typing.

V is cut by 0 bases and J by 7 bases, and the space between the germline ends is 7 bases. The germline V gene encodes CDR1 SEHNR and CDR2 FQNEAQ (reference sequence). Including cysteine and phenylalanine, the CDR3 has 12 amino acids. Left in the record is the CDR3 DNA by itself, 36 bases read in frame from the first base. On this clone: The target of this receptor is not known. No much larger clonotype is one base removed from it; base qualities were not supplied.

TCRbeta CDR3 regions were amplified from genomic DNA by means of the immunoSEQ Assay, a bias-controlled multiplex PCR. Regarding the original processing steps: The number of nucleated cells in each sample was estimated by amplification of reference gene primers within the assay. To quantify the absolute abundance of each unique TCRbeta CDR3 rearrangement, sequence reads were collapsed and filtered. For each sample, productive Simpson clonality was calculated by taking the square root of Simpson's diversity index across productive rearrangements. TCRdb took this table from immuneACCESS and kept in-frame rearrangements with V and J called. Such tables lack part of the clones; where checked against another copy, unresolved V genes explain under half of the gap, and the rest is unexplained. That table is the source of V, J and clone size, and D and trimming were worked out from the DNA. In this sample the table shows under 300,000 clones, about 76% of which occur a single time. The ten largest account for about 3.2% of the sample.

Each collaborating institution followed its own protocols to collect whole blood in K2EDTA tubes. Collaborator samples were shipped for TCRbeta analysis as frozen whole blood, isolated PBMCs, or DNA extracted from either sample type. The study at large found these results: Clinical and demographic metadata were provided uncurated, with the amount varying by source and participant.

Source material: peripheral blood. The sequence links TRBV7-9 to TRBJ2-7; the D gene is perhaps TRBD2, on 5 matching bases. This TCR came from a woman aged 55-75 years with active or convalescent COVID-19. The CDR3 region reads CASSLAGGEQYF. Read as DNA, the sequence is TGTGCCAGCAGCTTAGCAGGAGGAGAGCAGTACTTC.